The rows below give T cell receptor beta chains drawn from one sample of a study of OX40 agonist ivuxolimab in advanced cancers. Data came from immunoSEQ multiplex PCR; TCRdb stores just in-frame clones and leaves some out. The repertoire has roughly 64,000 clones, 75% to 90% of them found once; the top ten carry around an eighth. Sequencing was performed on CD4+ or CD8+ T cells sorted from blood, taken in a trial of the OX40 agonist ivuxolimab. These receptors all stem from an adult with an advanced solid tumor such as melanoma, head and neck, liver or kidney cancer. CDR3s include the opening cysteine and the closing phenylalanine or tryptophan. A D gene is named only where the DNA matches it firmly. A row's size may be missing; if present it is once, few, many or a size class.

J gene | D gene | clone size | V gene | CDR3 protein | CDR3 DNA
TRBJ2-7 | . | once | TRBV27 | CASSSAMGQYF | TGTGCCAGCAGTTCGGCTATGGGGCAGTACTTC
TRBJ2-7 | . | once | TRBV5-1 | CASSLGDYEQYF | TGCGCCAGCAGCTTGGGGGACTACGAGCAGTACTTC
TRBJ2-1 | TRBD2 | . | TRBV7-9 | CASSSVSGTSGNEQFF | TGTGCCAGCAGCTCTGTGTCCGGGACTAGCGGCAATGAGCAGTTCTTC
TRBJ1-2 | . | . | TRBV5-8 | CASSRRVTGAYGYTF | TGTGCCAGCAGCCGAAGAGTGACAGGCGCCTATGGCTACACCTTC
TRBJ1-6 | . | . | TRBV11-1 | CASSPLTDSGYNSPLHF | TGTGCCAGCAGCCCATTGACAGACTCTGGCTATAATTCACCCCTCCACTTT
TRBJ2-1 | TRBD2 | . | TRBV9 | CASSPHLSGSYNEQFF | TGTGCCAGCAGCCCTCACCTTAGCGGGAGTTACAATGAGCAGTTCTTC
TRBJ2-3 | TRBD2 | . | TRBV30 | CAWRVSGGGGEQYF | TGTGCCTGGAGGGTCAGCGGGGGGGGCGGCGAGCAGTATTTT
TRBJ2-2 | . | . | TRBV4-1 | CASTPSTGELFF | TGCGCCAGCACCCCGAGTACCGGGGAGCTGTTTTTT
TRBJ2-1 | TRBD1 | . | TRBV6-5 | CASRTGTGGYNEQFF | TGTGCCAGCAGAACCGGGACAGGGGGCTACAATGAGCAGTTCTTC
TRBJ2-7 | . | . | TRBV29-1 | CSVEWGYEQYF | TGCAGCGTTGAATGGGGCTACGAGCAGTACTTC
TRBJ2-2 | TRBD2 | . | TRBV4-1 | CASSQVTPGTTAPGELFF | TGCGCCAGCAGCCAGGTGACTCCCGGGACTACCGCACCCGGGGAGCTGTTTTTT
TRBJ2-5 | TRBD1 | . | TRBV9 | CASSEAPQGDFQETQYF | TGTGCCAGCAGCGAAGCCCCCCAGGGGGATTTCCAAGAGACCCAGTACTTC
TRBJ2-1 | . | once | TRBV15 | CATSHPSPYNEQFF | TGTGCCACCAGCCATCCCAGCCCCTACAATGAGCAGTTCTTC
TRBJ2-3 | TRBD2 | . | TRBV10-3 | CAISDNSGRAADTQYF | TGTGCCATCAGTGATAATAGCGGGAGGGCCGCAGATACGCAGTATTTT
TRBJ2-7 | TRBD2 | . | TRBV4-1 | CASSQDPAGGQEQYF | TGCGCCAGCAGCCAAGATCCAGCGGGGGGGCAAGAGCAGTACTTC
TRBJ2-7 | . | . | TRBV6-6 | CGAGAASEQYF | TGTGGAGCAGGGGCAGCGTCCGAGCAGTACTTC
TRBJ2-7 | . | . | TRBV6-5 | CASTHSSKAYEQYF | TGTGCCAGCACCCACTCATCCAAGGCCTACGAGCAGTACTTC
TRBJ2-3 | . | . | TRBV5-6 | CASSPVRRDTQYF | TGTGCCAGCAGCCCAGTCAGGAGGGATACGCAGTATTTT
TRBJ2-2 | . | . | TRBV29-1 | CSVGRANTGELFF | TGCAGCGTGGGACGGGCGAACACCGGGGAGCTGTTTTTT
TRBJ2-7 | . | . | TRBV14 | CASRYRPGTRSYEQYF | TGTGCCAGCAGATATAGGCCCGGGACAAGATCCTACGAGCAGTACTTC
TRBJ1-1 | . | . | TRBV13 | CASSKGVGTEAFF | TGTGCCAGCAGCAAAGGGGTCGGGACTGAAGCTTTCTTT
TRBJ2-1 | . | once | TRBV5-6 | CASSGRARTYNEQFF | TGTGCCAGCAGCGGCCGGGCCCGAACCTACAATGAGCAGTTCTTC
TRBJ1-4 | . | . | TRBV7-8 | CASSLRGEKLFF | TGTGCCAGCAGCTTACGGGGAGAAAAACTGTTTTTT
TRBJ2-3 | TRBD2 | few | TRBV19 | CASSIIAGSVTDTQYF | TGTGCCAGTAGTATAATAGCGGGATCGGTCACAGATACGCAGTATTTT
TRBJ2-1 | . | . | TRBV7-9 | CASSFLLAMYNEQFF | TGTGCCAGCAGCTTTTTACTAGCTATGTACAATGAGCAGTTCTTC
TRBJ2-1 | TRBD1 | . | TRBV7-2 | CASSLVLGQRINEQFF | TGTGCCAGCAGCTTAGTTTTGGGACAGAGAATCAATGAGCAGTTCTTC
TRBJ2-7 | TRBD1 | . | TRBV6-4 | CASSRQGAKDEQYF | TGTGCCAGCAGTCGGCAGGGGGCAAAAGACGAGCAGTACTTC
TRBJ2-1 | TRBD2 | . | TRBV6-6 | CASSRLGGGGNEQFF | TGTGCCAGCAGCCGTCTTGGCGGGGGGGGCAATGAGCAGTTCTTC
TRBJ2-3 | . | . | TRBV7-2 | CASSRSRDTYTDTQYF | TGTGCCAGCAGCCGAAGTAGGGACACATACACAGATACGCAGTATTTT
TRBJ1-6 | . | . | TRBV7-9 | CASSSTGGNSPLHF | TGTGCCAGCAGCTCGACAGGAGGGAATTCACCCCTCCACTTT
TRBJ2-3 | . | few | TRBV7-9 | CASSHPSEAGSGDTQYF | TGTGCCAGCAGCCACCCCTCGGAGGCGGGATCAGGGGATACGCAGTATTTT
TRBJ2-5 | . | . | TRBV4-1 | CASSPLADRYIQETQYF | TGCGCCAGCAGCCCCCTTGCTGACAGGTACATCCAAGAGACCCAGTACTTC
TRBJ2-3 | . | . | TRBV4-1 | CASSQEAQNRDRGTDTQYF | TGCGCCAGCAGCCAAGAGGCCCAGAACCGGGACCGAGGGACAGATACGCAGTATTTT
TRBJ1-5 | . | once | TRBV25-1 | CASSRGGAFNQPQHF | TGTGCCAGCAGTCGGGGCGGAGCCTTTAATCAGCCCCAGCATTTT
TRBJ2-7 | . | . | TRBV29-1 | CSVAPDGYEQYF | TGCAGCGTTGCTCCGGATGGGTACGAGCAGTACTTC
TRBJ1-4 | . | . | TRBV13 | CASSPTPDEKLFF | TGTGCCAGCAGCCCGACACCCGATGAAAAACTGTTTTTT
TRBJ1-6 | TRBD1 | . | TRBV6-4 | CASRYRGNSPLHF | TGTGCCAGCAGATACAGGGGCAATTCACCCCTCCACTTT
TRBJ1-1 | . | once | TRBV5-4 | CASSSATEAFF | TGTGCCAGCAGCTCAGCGACTGAAGCTTTCTTT
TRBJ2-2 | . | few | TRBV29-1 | CSVGTLNTGELFF | TGCAGCGTTGGGACACTTAACACCGGGGAGCTGTTTTTT
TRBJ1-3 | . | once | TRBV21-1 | CASSKSNKRGKSGNTIYF | TGTGCCAGCAGCAAGAGCAACAAGAGGGGTAAGAGTGGAAACACCATATATTTT
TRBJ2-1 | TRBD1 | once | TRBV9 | CASSARDRENEQFF | TGTGCCAGCAGCGCCCGGGACAGAGAAAATGAGCAGTTCTTC